These T cell receptor beta chains were read from a single sample in a study of response to subunit inactivated influenza vaccine. Using its own MiXCR run on the RT-PCR reads, TCRdb lists one record per CDR3 protein. The sample includes approximately 530,000 distinct CDR3 sequences, 6.5% to 8% seen only once; the top ten take 10% to 15%. The specimen was PBMCs from blood, collected less than 25 months after vaccination. Source of these receptors: a man aged 50-75 years who received an inactivated influenza vaccine. The CDR3 runs from the conserved cysteine through the conserved F or W. The order of the fields is J gene, V gene, CDR3 length, CDR3 protein.

J: TRBJ2-3
V: TRBV19
length: 14
CDR3: CASSMGVSTDTQYF

J: TRBJ1-1
V: TRBV12-3/TRBV12-4
length: 13
CDR3: CASSLLRDSGAFF

J: TRBJ2-3
V: TRBV6-5
length: 14
CDR3: CASSYPGMGDTQYF

J: TRBJ2-1
V: TRBV11-2
length: 17
CDR3: CASSTLGQGASGNEQFF

J: TRBJ1-3
V: TRBV3-1
length: 17
CDR3: CASSQERRSSSGNTIYF

J: TRBJ1-2
V: TRBV5-1
length: 14
CDR3: CASSLRGLDYGYTF

J: TRBJ1-2
V: TRBV20-1
length: 16
CDR3: CSARVGGGFGIFGYTF

J: TRBJ1-2
V: TRBV5-5
length: 14
CDR3: CASSGVNRVRGYTF

J: TRBJ2-1
V: TRBV7-9
length: 13
CDR3: CASSSRGLNEQFF

J: TRBJ1-4
V: TRBV2
length: 11
CDR3: CASSREEKLFF

J: TRBJ1-4
V: TRBV4-3
length: 15
CDR3: CASSHSGQGSEKLFF

J: TRBJ2-3
V: TRBV11-2
length: 17
CDR3: CASSGPQDRVSTDTQYF

J: TRBJ2-5
V: TRBV5-1
length: 14
CDR3: CASSLAGAAETQYF

J: TRBJ2-3
V: TRBV27
length: 15
CDR3: CASSLSVSGRDTQYF

J: TRBJ2-1
V: TRBV5-1
length: 15
CDR3: CASSLSRPNGDEQFF

J: TRBJ2-7
V: TRBV28
length: 13
CDR3: CASSYQGGYEQYF

J: TRBJ2-6
V: TRBV27
length: 18
CDR3: CASSLSAGGLSGANVLTF

J: TRBJ2-2
V: TRBV7-2
length: 14
CDR3: CASSLGTYTGELFF

J: TRBJ2-5
V: TRBV7-2
length: 15
CDR3: CASSLEALVTETQYF

J: TRBJ1-6
V: TRBV20-1
length: 15
CDR3: CSARDPGRRNSPLHF

J: TRBJ2-4
V: TRBV6-2/TRBV6-3
length: 13
CDR3: CASSYGRVNIQYF

J: TRBJ1-4
V: TRBV28
length: 14
CDR3: CASSLGQARGKLFF